The TCR beta chain under discussion was sequenced for a study of CD8 T cells in Susac syndrome. In contrast to the negatively isolated CD8+ and CD4+ T cells, TEMRA cells were FACS-enriched. With random hexamers, about 0.45 to 1 ug RNA was reverse transcribed. TCRdb analysed the immunoSEQ multiplex PCR reads with MiXCR anew, one entry per CDR3 protein. The table has 150,000 to 250,000 distinct CDR3 sequences, nearly 95% seen once. CDR3 size: 14 residues. Germline V gives CDR1 DFQATT, CDR2 SNEGSKA (reference sequence). Trimming pared 5 bases from V and 2 bases from J, leaving 16 bases between. The genes are TRBV20-1 and TRBJ2-7, with unresolved D. The clonotype was recovered from a human donor with multiple sclerosis. The sample comprised CD4+ T cells from PBMCs. The CDR3 reads CSALPPANTYEQYF. The DNA of the CDR3 is TGCAGTGCTCTACCCCCAGCAAACACCTACGAGCAGTACTTC.